The present T cell receptor beta chain was sequenced within a study of T cell responses to AZD1222 COVID-19 vaccine. CDR1 and CDR2 from the germline V gene are MNHEY and SMNVEV (reference sequence). CDR3 length: 15 amino acids. The trim removed 4 bases at V and 2 bases at J, leaving 2 bases unmatched. Using immunoSEQ multiplex PCR, the repertoire was profiled, and TCRdb retains in-frame clones only, with some absent. This table holds 140,000 to 150,000 clones, about nine tenths found once. Study-wide results and limits: Clonal diversity was possibly underestimated, and the donors were mostly white British, with more females. Reports say nearly half of spike-specific TCRs go after unmutated variant regions.

About this clone: Its target is unknown.

This sequence originates from an adult in good health. The input for sequencing was peripheral blood, taken on day 0 of MenACWY control vaccination. The gene calls are TRBV27 and TRBJ2-7; TRBD2 matches 13 bases. This CDR3 is CASSSGLAGPYEQYF. DNA for the CDR3: TGTGCCAGCAGTTCGGGACTAGCGGGACCCTACGAGCAGTACTTC.